This T cell receptor (beta chain) was obtained from a study of response to subunit inactivated influenza vaccine. For this clonotype: No antigen is known for it.

The CDR3 is 14 amino acids. V was trimmed by 2 bases and J by 1 base, leaving 8 bases between them. Per the germline V gene, CDR1 is MNHEY and CDR2 is SVGAGI. Findings and limits, study-wide: Authors suggested each seasonal influenza vaccination recruits few new T cells.

TCRdb reprocessed the RT-PCR reads with MiXCR, giving one entry per CDR3 protein. The sample has over 150,000 distinct CDR3 sequences, about 10% seen once. The V gene is TRBV6-5, the J gene TRBJ1-1; D gene unclear. This material consisted of CD8+ T cells sorted from PBMCs, taken 23 months after vaccination. This TCR was recovered from a man aged 50-75 years who received an inactivated influenza vaccine. The CDR3 bases are TGTGCCAGCAGTTACCGGGTGGGGAACACTGAAGCTTTCTTT. This sequence encodes CASSYRVGNTEAFF.